This T cell receptor beta chain was sequenced during a study of T cell repertoires in cytomegalovirus infection. Turning to the study itself: Public TCR beta signatures marked donors with CMV infection and the matching HLA. Study outcomes and limitations: Public TCR beta family frequency separated CMV-and-HLA carriers, including in an independent cohort. HLA-C-restricted CMV clonotypes gave the most frequent clonotype in two of eight donors.

This clonotype has ten or more counts. As yet, its antigen is unknown. The CDR3 runs to 15 residues. The ends were cut back, 7 bases at V and 0 bases at J, with 15 bases in the middle. TCRdb analysed the reads with MiXCR anew, one entry per CDR3 protein. The repertoire holds more than 500,000 distinct CDR3 sequences, 16% seen once, with 20% to 30% in the top ten. The sequence was obtained from a human donor in good health (CMV status not recorded). Some clones in this sample may be carry-over from other donors' samples. The V gene is TRBV12-3 or TRBV12-4, the J gene TRBJ1-1; no reliable D call. Material: CD8+ T cells from PBMCs. CDR3 region: CASTLLGHMNTEAFF. The CDR3 DNA reads as TGTGCCAGCACACTACTCGGGCATATGAACACTGAAGCTTTCTTT.